The clone carrying this T cell receptor (beta chain) was picked up a small number of times. Its antigen is not known. The repertoire was sequenced with immunoSEQ multiplex PCR; TCRdb's copy has only in-frame clones and lacks some. The table lists about 60,000 clones, roughly four fifths of them singletons. The CDR3 loop spans 14 amino acids. Deletions cut 4 bases from V and 3 bases from J, with 9 bases between. Germline values: CDR1 SGHAT, CDR2 FQDESV (reference sequence). Blood specimens came from baseline, cycle 4 day 1, and cycle 7 day 1. This sample is part of a study of OX40 agonist ivuxolimab in advanced cancers. Study-wide context: The treatment was a fully human IgG2 OX40 agonist, ivuxolimab. Subjects had a mean age of around 63 years, with a range of 23 to 79; around 84% were male.

Findings and caveats of the study: There was clonal expansion of CD4+ and CD8+ blood T cells by week 6 at 0.1 to 3.0 mg/kg.

The material was CD4+ or CD8+ T cells sorted from blood, obtained in a trial of the OX40 agonist ivuxolimab. The clonotype originates from an adult with an advanced solid tumor such as melanoma, head and neck, liver or kidney cancer. The V and J genes are TRBV11-1 and TRBJ2-2; no reliable D call. The CDR3 DNA is TGTGCCAGCAGCTCCAGGCCTTACACCGGGGAGCTGTTTTTT. This sequence encodes CASSSRPYTGELFF.